This T cell receptor (beta chain) was captured by sequencing in a study of CD8 T cells in ankylosing spondylitis. With molecular barcodes, quantitative 5'-RACE was used to make the TCR beta libraries. TCRdb ran MiXCR on the 5' RACE reads and lists one entry per CDR3 protein. The sample shows hundreds of thousands of distinct CDR3 sequences, roughly 15% of them seen only once. As to this clonotype: Its antigen is as yet unknown.

This CDR3 comprises 13 residues. With 9 bases clipped from V and 2 bases from J, the junction kept 7 bases outside the gene matches. Germline V lookup: CDR1 SGDLS, CDR2 YYNGEE. Study results and limitations: Within matched ankylosing spondylitis synovial fluid, disease-linked clones were reportedly significantly enriched. CD8+ by phenotype, disease-linked clones were relatively rare in peripheral blood. Previous work reported some of these motif variants in the synovial fluid and blood of reactive arthritis. Fewer than 10 highly homologous variants formed a TCR beta motif that appeared characteristic of ankylosing spondylitis blood.

The clonotype comes from a male donor with ankylosing spondylitis. This chain links TRBV9 with TRBJ2-7; 8 positions agree with TRBD1. Input material: blood, either unsorted or a sorted T cell fraction (not recorded which). CDR3 nucleotide sequence: TGTGCCAAGGACAGGGAAATCACCTACGAGCAGTACTTC. This encodes CAKDREITYEQYF.